The clone carrying this T cell receptor beta chain was recorded a few times. The PCR employed 60 Vbeta primers together with 13 Jbeta primers. Sequencing used immunoSEQ multiplex PCR; TCRdb keeps in-frame clones, though not all of them. Of 150,000 to 200,000 clones listed, roughly 13% are singletons. This CDR3 comprises 17 residues. Germline values: CDR1 MGHRA, CDR2 YSYEKL. Trimming took 0 bases from V and 0 from J, leaving 11 bases between them. This entry is derived from a study of cytomegalovirus exposure and HLA in healthy donors. The chain combines TRBV4-1 with TRBJ2-2; D is perhaps TRBD1 (6 bases). The clonotype was recovered from a man aged 45-65 years in good health and CMV-seropositive. Specimen: PBMCs. In nucleotides, the CDR3 is TGCGCCAGCAGCCAAGATAAGGCAGGGGCGAACACCGGGGAGCTGTTTTTT. This gives the protein CASSQDKAGANTGELFF.